The sequence of this T cell receptor (beta chain) was determined in a study of Graves' ophthalmopathy and Graves' hyperthyroidism. Study background: Peripheral blood was collected at initial diagnosis, before any treatment.

This CDR3 is 15 amino acids long. Trimming removed 0 bases at V and 1 base at J, with 10 bases between. Germline V lookup: CDR1 LGHNA, CDR2 YNFKEQ. This clonotype showed up many times. Scientists amplified the TCR beta CDR3 regions from RNA transcripts. HTBI primers were used in a first-round RT-PCR, which preceded a second-round multiplex PCR. TCRdb analysed the multiplex PCR reads with MiXCR anew, one entry per CDR3 protein. This sample has 400,000 to 450,000 distinct CDR3 sequences; roughly 20% occur once, and the top ten carry 2.5% to 3%. Stable hyperthyroidism was defined by absence of ophthalmopathy within 18 months of follow-up. Certain patients were not enrolled. These were patients with other autoimmune diseases, uncontrolled infections, pregnancy or lactation.

Sequences were obtained from peripheral blood. This receptor was obtained from a woman between 18 and 30 years old with stable Graves' hyperthyroidism. The gene calls are TRBV4-2 and TRBJ2-7; D gene ambiguous. CDR3 sequence (DNA): TGTGCCAGCAGCCAAGATTTCAGGCCGTCCTACGAGCAGTACTTC. Translation: CASSQDFRPSYEQYF.